The clone carrying this T cell receptor beta chain has just a few counts. TCRdb redid the calling of the RT-PCR reads with MiXCR, one entry per CDR3 protein. This table has approximately 720,000 distinct CDR3 sequences, approximately 15% appearing once. Germline V gives CDR1 KGHSH, CDR2 LQKENI. The CDR3 covers 13 residues. V was clipped by 3 bases and J by 9 bases, with 12 bases between them. This clonotype was obtained from a female donor in good health, serving as a healthy control. The sample was memory CD4+ T cells from blood. The chain employs TRBV18 and TRBJ2-1; D may match TRBD1 or TRBD2 (5 bases each). The CDR3 DNA reads as TGTGCCAGCTCACCTTACCTTGGGGGTGAGCAGTTCTTC. Translated: CASSPYLGGEQFF. The complete variable domain, with remaining parts taken from reference TRBV18 and TRBJ2-1, reads NAGVMQNPRHLVRRRGQEARLRCSPMKGHSHVYWYRQLPEEGLKFMVYLQKENIIDESGMPKERFSAEFPKEGPSILRIQQVVRGDSAAYFCASSPYLGGEQFFGPGTRLTVL.